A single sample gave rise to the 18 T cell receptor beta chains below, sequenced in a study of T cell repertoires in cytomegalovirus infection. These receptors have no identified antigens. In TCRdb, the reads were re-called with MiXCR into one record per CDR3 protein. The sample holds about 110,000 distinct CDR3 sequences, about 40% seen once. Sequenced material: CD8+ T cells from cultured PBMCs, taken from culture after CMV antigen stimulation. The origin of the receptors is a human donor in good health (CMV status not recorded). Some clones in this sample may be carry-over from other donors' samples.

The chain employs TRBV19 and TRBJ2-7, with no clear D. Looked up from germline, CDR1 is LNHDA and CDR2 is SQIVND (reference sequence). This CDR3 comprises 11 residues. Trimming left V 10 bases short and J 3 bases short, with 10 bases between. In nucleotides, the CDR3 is TGTGCCACCCGATGGGGCTACGAGCAGTACTTC. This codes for CATRWGYEQYF. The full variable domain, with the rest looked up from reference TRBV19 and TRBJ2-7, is DGGITQSPKYLFRKEGQNVTLSCEQNLNHDAMYWYRQDPGQGLRLIYYSQIVNDFQKGDIAEGYSVSREKKESFPLTVTSAQKNPTAFYLCATRWGYEQYFGPGTRLTVT.

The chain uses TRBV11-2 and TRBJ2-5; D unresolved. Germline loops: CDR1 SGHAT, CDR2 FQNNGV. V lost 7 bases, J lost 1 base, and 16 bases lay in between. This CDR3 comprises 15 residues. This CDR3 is CASTQDGYVQETQYF. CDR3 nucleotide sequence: TGTGCCAGCACCCAGGATGGATACGTCCAAGAGACCCAGTACTTC.

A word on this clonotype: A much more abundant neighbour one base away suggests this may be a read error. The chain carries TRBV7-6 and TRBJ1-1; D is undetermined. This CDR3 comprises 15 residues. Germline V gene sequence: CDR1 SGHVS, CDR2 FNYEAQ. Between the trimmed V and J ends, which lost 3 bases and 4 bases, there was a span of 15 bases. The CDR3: CASSFEAGVGTEAFF. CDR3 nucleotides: TGTGCCAGCAGCTTCGAGGCGGGTGTTGGCACTGAAGCTTTCTTT.

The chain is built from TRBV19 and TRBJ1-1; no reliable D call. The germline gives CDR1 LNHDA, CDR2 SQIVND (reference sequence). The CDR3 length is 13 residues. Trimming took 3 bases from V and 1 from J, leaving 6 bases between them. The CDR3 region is CASSMDQNTEAFF. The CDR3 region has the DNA TGTGCCAGTAGTATGGATCAGAACACTGAAGCTTTCTTT.

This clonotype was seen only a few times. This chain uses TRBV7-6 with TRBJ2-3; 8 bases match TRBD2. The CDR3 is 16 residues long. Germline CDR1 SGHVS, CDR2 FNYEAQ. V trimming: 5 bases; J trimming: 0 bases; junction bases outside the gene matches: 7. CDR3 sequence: CASSHLTSGSTDTQYF. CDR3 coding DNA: TGTGCCAGCAGCCACCTAACTAGCGGTAGCACAGATACGCAGTATTTT.

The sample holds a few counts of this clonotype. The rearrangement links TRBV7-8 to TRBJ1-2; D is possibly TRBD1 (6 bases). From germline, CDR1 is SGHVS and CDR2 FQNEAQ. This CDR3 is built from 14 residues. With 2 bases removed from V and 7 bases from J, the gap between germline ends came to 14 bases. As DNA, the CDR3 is TGTGCCAGCAGCTTAAGAGTTGGGACATTTGGCTACACCTTC. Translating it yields CASSLRVGTFGYTF.

The CDR3 protein is CASSHKRGAGEQFF. The DNA for the CDR3 is TGCGCCAGCAGCCACAAGCGGGGGGCTGGTGAGCAGTTCTTC. The chain carries TRBV4-1 and TRBJ2-1; 9 positions match TRBD2. Germline V lookup: CDR1 MGHRA, CDR2 YSYEKL. The CDR3 covers 14 residues. V lost 3 bases to trimming and J lost 9 bases; unmatched junction nucleotides: 6.

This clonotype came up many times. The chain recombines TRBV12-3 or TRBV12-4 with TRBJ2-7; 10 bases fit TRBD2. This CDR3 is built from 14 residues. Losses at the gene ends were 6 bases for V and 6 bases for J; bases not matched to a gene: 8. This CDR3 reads CASRQSGGAAEQYF. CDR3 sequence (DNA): TGTGCCAGCAGACAAAGCGGGGGGGCAGCCGAGCAGTACTTC.

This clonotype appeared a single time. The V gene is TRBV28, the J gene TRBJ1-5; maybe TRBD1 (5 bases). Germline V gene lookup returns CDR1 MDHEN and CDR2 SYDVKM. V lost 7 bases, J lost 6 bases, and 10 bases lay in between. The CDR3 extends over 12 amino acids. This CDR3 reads CASNVGVQPQHF. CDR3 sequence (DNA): TGTGCCAGCAATGTAGGGGTTCAGCCCCAGCATTTT.

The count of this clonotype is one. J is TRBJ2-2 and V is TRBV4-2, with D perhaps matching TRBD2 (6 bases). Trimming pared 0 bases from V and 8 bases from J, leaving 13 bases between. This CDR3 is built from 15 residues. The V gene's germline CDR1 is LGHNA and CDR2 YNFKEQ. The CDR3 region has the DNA TGTGCCAGCAGCCAAGAGGAGGGGACCTTGGGGGAGCTGTTTTTT. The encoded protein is CASSQEEGTLGELFF.

CDR3 nucleotides: TGTGCCAGCAGCGCATCCAACTATGGCTACACCTTC. This translates into CASSASNYGYTF. The chain uses TRBV12-3 or TRBV12-4 and TRBJ1-2; D uncertain. Trimming took 6 bases from V and 2 from J, leaving 7 bases between them. The CDR3 consists of 12 residues.

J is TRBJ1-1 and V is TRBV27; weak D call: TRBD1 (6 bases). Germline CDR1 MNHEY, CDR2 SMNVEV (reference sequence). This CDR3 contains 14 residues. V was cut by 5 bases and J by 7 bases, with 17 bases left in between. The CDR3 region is CASSRRRGRDEAFF. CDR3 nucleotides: TGTGCCAGCAGTCGCCGCAGGGGTAGGGATGAAGCTTTCTTT.

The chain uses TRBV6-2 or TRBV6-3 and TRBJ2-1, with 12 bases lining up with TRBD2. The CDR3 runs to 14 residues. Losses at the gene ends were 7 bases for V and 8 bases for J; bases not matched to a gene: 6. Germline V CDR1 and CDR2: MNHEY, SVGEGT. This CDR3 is CASNRLAGADEQFF. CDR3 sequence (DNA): TGTGCCAGCAATAGACTAGCGGGGGCGGATGAGCAGTTCTTC.

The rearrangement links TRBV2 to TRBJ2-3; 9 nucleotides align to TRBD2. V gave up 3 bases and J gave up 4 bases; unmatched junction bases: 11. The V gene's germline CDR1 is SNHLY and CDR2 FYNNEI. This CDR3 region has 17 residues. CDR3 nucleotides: TGTGCCAGCAGTGACGCTAGCGGGGCACCGGGCGCAGATACGCAGTATTTT. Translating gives CASSDASGAPGADTQYF.

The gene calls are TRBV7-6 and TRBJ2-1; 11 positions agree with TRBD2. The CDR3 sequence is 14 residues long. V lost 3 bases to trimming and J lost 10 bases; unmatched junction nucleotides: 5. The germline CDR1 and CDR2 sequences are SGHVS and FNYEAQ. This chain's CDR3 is CASSLTSGASEQFF. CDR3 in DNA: TGTGCCAGCAGCTTGACTAGCGGGGCCTCGGAGCAGTTCTTC.

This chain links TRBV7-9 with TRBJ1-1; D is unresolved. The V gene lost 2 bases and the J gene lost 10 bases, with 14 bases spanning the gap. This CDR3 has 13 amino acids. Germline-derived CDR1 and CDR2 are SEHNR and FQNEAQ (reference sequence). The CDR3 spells CASSLIIDIGAFF. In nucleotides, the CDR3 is TGTGCCAGCAGCTTAATAATAGACATCGGAGCTTTCTTT.

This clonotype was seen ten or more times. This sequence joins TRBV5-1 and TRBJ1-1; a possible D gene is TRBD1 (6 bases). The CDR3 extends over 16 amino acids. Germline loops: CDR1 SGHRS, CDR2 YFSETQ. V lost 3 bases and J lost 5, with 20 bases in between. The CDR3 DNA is TGCGCCAGCAGCTGGACCCCTACAGGGACGGCGACTGAAGCTTTCTTT. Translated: CASSWTPTGTATEAFF.

DNA of the CDR3: TGCAGTGCTAGTGGGTCCCCCAGGGGCACAGATACGCAGTATTTT. Translated, it gives CSASGSPRGTDTQYF. This chain uses TRBV20-1 with TRBJ2-3, with a tentative D call TRBD1 (5 bases). Germline V lookup: CDR1 DFQATT, CDR2 SNEGSKA (reference sequence). V dropped 3 bases and J dropped 1 base, with 14 bases sitting between them. CDR3 length: 15 amino acids.